The 3 T cell receptor beta chains given below trace back to one sample, sequenced in a study of blood T cell repertoires in COVID-19. Sequenced by immunoSEQ multiplex PCR; TCRdb stores in-frame clones only, minus some. The profile covers about 330,000 clones, with over 75% appearing a single time and 7.2% taken by the ten largest. Sequences were obtained from peripheral blood. These receptors came from a human donor in a cohort sampled during active COVID-19.

J is TRBJ1-1 and V is TRBV12-5, with D unclear. With 5 bases removed from V and 5 bases from J, the gap between germline ends came to 15 bases. The CDR3 loop spans 14 amino acids. Per the germline V gene, CDR1 is LGHNT and CDR2 is FRNRAP. CDR3 coding DNA: TGTGCTAGTGGTCCCCCAGGCAGCAAAACTGAAGCTTTCTTT. Its translation: CASGPPGSKTEAFF.

The chain has TRBV5-1 and TRBJ1-1; possibly TRBD1 for D (5 bases). V lost 4 bases to trimming and J lost 4 bases, with 11 bases between them. Germline CDR1 SGHRS, CDR2 YFSETQ. This CDR3 region has 13 residues. The CDR3 region is CASSTQGGTEAFF. The DNA of the CDR3 is TGCGCCAGCAGCACCCAGGGTGGCACTGAAGCTTTCTTT.

The chain employs TRBV12-3 or TRBV12-4 and TRBJ2-3; D not resolved. V dropped 2 bases and J dropped 4 bases, with 7 bases sitting between them. The length of the CDR3 is 13 residues. CDR3 in amino acids: CASSLRFSDTQYF. The CDR3 DNA sequence: TGTGCCAGCAGTTTACGTTTCTCAGATACGCAGTATTTT.